This T cell receptor (beta chain) was retrieved from a study of graft-versus-host responses after intestinal transplantation. Study-wide background: Each of the recipients got a multivisceral, liver-intestinal, or isolated intestinal transplant. Every one of the recipients received anti-thymocyte globulin induction and afterwards took tacrolimus and steroids for roughly three years.

The data were produced by immunoSEQ multiplex PCR, yet TCRdb's version contains in-frame clones alone and is incomplete. The profile shows about 85,000 clones, 80% to 95% of them singletons. The CDR3 consists of 15 residues. A note on this clone: Its matching antigen is unknown.

Overall study findings and caveats: Among recipient marrow samples, GvH clones were found; some appeared first in ileum or blood.

The J gene is TRBJ2-2, the V gene TRBV21-1; TRBD1 reflects the table's D call only, with no check against the DNA. TRBV21-1 is reported as a pseudogene. This sequence originates from a human donor who was the organ donor for an intestinal transplant. The sample was unstimulated CD8+ T cells sorted from spleen or lymph node cells, taken before transplant. CDR3 protein: CASSTRTENTGELFF. In DNA, the CDR3 is TGTGCCAGCAGCACCCGGACAGAGAACACCGGGGAGCTGTTTTTT.